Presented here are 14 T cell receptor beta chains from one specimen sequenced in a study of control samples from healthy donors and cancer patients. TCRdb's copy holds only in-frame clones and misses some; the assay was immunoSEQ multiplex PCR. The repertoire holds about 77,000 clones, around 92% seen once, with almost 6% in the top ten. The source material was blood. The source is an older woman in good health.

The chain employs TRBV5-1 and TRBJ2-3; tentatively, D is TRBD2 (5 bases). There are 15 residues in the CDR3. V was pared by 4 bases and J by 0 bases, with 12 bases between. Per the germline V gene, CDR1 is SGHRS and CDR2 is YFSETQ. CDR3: CASSPGNPSTDTQYF. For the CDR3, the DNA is TGCGCCAGCAGCCCGGGAAACCCTAGCACAGATACGCAGTATTTT.

The CDR3 here is CASRWGPLSHEQYF. For the CDR3, the DNA is TGCGCCAGCCGATGGGGACCCCTTAGCCACGAGCAGTACTTC. The chain uses TRBV5-1 and TRBJ2-7; either TRBD1 or TRBD2 may supply D (5 bases each). Germline CDR1 SGHRS, CDR2 YFSETQ. The CDR3 has 14 residues. V was pared by 7 bases and J by 5 bases, with 19 bases between. Full variable domain (outside the CDR3, taken from reference TRBV5-1 and TRBJ2-7): KAGVTQTPRYLIKTRGQQVTLSCSPISGHRSVSWYQQTPGQGLQFLFEYFSETQRNKGNFPGRFSGRQFSNSRSEMNVSTLELGDSALYLCASRWGPLSHEQYFGPGTRLTVT.

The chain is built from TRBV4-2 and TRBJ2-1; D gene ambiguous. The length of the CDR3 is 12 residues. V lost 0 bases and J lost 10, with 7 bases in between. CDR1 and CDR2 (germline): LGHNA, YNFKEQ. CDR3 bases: TGTGCCAGCAGCCAAGATCGGTGGGAGCAGTTCTTC. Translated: CASSQDRWEQFF.

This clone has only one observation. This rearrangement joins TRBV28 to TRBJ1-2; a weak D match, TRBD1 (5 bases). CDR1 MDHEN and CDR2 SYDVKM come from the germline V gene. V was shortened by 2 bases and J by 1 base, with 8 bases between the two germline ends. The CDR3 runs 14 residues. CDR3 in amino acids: CASSLPGNNYGYTF. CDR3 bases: TGTGCCAGCAGTTTACCAGGGAATAACTATGGCTACACCTTC.

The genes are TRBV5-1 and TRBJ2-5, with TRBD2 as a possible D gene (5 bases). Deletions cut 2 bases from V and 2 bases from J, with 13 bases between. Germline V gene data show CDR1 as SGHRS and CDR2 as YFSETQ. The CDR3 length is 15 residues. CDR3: CASSFLGLGQETQYF. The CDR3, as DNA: TGCGCCAGCAGCTTCCTCGGACTGGGACAAGAGACCCAGTACTTC.

The CDR3 loop reads CATSDSYSNQPQHF. CDR3 sequence (DNA): TGTGCCACCAGCGACAGTTATAGCAATCAGCCCCAGCATTTT. This rearrangement joins TRBV24-1 to TRBJ1-5; D may be TRBD1 (5 bases). Trimming took 7 bases from V and 0 from J, leaving 9 bases between them. Germline assignment: CDR1 KGHDR and CDR2 SFDVKD. CDR3 length: 14 amino acids.

The CDR3 here is CASSDRSSEAFF. The CDR3 DNA follows: TGTGCCAGCAGTGACAGGTCCAGTGAAGCTTTCTTT. The chain uses TRBV27 and TRBJ1-1; a weak D match, TRBD1 (6 bases). Germline V CDR1 and CDR2: MNHEY, SMNVEV (reference sequence). The CDR3 sequence is 12 residues long. The V and J ends lost 5 bases and 7 bases respectively, with 11 bases between them.

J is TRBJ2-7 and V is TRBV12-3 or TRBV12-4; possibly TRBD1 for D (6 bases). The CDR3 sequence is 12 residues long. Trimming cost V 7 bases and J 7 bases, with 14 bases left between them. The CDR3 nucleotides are TGTGCCAGCACCGGAATGGGGGCTGAGCAGTACTTC. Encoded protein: CASTGMGAEQYF.

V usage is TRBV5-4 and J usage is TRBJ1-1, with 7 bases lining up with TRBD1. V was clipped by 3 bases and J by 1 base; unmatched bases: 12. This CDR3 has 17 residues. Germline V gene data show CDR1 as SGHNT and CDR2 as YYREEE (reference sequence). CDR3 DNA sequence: TGTGCCAGCAGCTCAGGGGGAACCACCCGAACGAACACTGAAGCTTTCTTT. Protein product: CASSSGGTTRTNTEAFF.

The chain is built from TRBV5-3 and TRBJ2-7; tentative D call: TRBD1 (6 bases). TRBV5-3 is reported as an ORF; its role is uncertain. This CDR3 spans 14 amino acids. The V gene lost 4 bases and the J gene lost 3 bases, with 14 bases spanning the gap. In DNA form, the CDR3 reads TGTGCCAGAAGCCCCGGGACAAAGTACTACGAGCAGTACTTC. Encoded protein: CARSPGTKYYEQYF.

The CDR3, as DNA: TGTGCCAGCAGTTTAGGGCGGAACACTGAAGCTTTCTTT. It codes for CASSLGRNTEAFF. The chain uses TRBV12-3 or TRBV12-4 and TRBJ1-1; the D is unclear. This CDR3 is 13 amino acids long. Trimming pared 1 base from V and 1 base from J, leaving 4 bases between.

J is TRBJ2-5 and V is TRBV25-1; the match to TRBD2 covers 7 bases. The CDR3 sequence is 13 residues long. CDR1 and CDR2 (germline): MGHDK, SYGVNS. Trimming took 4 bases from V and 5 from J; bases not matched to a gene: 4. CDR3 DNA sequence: TGTGCCAGCAGTGGGGCGGGAGCGGAGACCCAGTACTTC. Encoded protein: CASSGAGAETQYF.

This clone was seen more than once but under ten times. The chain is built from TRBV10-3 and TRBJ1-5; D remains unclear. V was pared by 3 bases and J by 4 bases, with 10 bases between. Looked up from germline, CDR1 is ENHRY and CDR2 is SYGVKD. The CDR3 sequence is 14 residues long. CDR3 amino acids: CAISDQTGNQPQHF. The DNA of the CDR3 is TGTGCCATCAGTGACCAGACGGGGAATCAGCCCCAGCATTTT.

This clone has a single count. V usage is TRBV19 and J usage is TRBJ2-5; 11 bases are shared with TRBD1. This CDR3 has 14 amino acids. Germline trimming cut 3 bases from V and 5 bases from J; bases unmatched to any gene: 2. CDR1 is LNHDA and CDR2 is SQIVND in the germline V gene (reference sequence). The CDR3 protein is CASSMGQGGETQYF. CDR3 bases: TGTGCCAGTAGTATGGGACAGGGGGGGGAGACCCAGTACTTC. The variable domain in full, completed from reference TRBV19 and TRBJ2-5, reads DGGITQSPKYLFRKEGQNVTLSCEQNLNHDAMYWYRQDPGQGLRLIYYSQIVNDFQKGDIAEGYSVSREKKESFPLTVTSAQKNPTAFYLCASSMGQGGETQYFGPGTRLLVL.